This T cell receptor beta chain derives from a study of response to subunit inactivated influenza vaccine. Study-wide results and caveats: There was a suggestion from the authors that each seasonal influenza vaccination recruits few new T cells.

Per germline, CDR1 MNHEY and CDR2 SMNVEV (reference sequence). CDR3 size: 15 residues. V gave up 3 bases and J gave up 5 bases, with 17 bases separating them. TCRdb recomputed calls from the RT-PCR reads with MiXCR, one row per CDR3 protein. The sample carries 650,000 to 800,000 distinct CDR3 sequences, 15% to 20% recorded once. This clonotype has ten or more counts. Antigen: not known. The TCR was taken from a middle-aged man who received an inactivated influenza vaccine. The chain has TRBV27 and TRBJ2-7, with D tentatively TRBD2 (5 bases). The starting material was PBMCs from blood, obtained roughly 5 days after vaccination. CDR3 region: CASSLDSSSWDEQYF. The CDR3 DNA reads TGTGCCAGCAGTTTGGACTCCAGCTCGTGGGACGAGCAGTACTTC.